This T cell receptor beta chain was sequenced for a study of T cell responses to AZD1222 COVID-19 vaccine. Here immunoSEQ multiplex PCR was the method, and the copy in TCRdb shows in-frame clones only, minus some. The data hold about 55,000 clones, with roughly 90% observed a single time. The CDR3 has 15 amino acids. V lost 3 bases, J lost 5 bases, and 7 bases stayed unmatched. Per the germline V gene, CDR1 is KGHSH and CDR2 is LQKENI. The sequence derives from an adult in good health. The sample here was peripheral blood, taken on day 0 of AZD1222 vaccination. The chain couples TRBV18 to TRBJ2-3, with TRBD2 matching over 8 bases. In nucleotides, the CDR3 is TGTGCCAGCTCACCTGTCCCGGGACTAGGAGATACGCAGTATTTT. Encoded protein: CASSPVPGLGDTQYF.